This record covers a single T cell receptor (beta chain). Assay: immunoSEQ multiplex PCR; the TCRdb copy retains only in-frame clones and omits some. The sample consists of 550,000 to 700,000 clones, 73% of them appearing once. This entry comes from a study of shared clonotypes between healthy human individuals. This CDR3 spans 13 amino acids. Germline CDR1 is MNHNS and CDR2 is SASEGT. The V and J ends lost 8 bases and 0 bases respectively, with 11 bases between them. J is TRBJ2-7 and V is TRBV6-1; D gene unclear. The receptor comes from a woman aged 25 to 39 in good health. The sample was memory CD4+ T cells sorted from blood. Subset here: CD45RA-negative fraction. The CDR3 DNA reads TGTGCCAGCCAGACACCCCACTCCTACGAGCAGTACTTC. Its protein product is CASQTPHSYEQYF.